This T cell receptor (beta chain) was observed in a study of T cell repertoires in cytomegalovirus infection. In the study overall: Indicated by public TCR beta signatures were CMV infection and matching HLA type. Broader study findings: HLA-C-restricted CMV clonotypes gave the most frequent clonotype in two of eight donors.

This CDR3 has 15 amino acids. With V trimmed by 8 bases and J by 5 bases, 11 bases remained unmatched. In TCRdb, the reads were re-called with MiXCR into one record per CDR3 protein. The sample contains 680,000 or so distinct CDR3 sequences, less than 40% of which appear only once. On this clonotype itself: Its antigen is unidentified.

The sequencing input was PBMCs. This clonotype was obtained from a human donor in good health (CMV status not recorded). Some clones in this sample may be carry-over from other donors' samples. The rearrangement links TRBV12-3 or TRBV12-4 to TRBJ2-7; 11 bases match TRBD2. CDR3 protein: CASGLLAGVGHEQYF. The DNA for the CDR3 is TGTGCCAGCGGGCTACTAGCGGGAGTGGGCCACGAGCAGTACTTC.